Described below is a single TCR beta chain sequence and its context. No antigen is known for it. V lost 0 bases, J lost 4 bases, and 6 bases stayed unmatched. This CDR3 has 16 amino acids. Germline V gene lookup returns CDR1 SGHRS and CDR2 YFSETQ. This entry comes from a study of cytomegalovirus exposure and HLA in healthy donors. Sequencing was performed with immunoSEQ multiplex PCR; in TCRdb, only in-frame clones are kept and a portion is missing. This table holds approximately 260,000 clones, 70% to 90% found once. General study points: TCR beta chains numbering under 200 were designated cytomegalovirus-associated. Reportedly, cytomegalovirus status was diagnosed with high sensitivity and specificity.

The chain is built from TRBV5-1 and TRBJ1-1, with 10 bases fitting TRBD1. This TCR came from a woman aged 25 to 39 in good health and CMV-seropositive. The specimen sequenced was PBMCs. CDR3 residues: CASSLGDRGLGTEAFF. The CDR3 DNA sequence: TGCGCCAGCAGCTTGGGTGACAGGGGGCTGGGCACTGAAGCTTTCTTT.